This T cell receptor beta chain appears in the sequencing data of a study of T cell changes during pregnancy in multiple sclerosis. Generated by immunoSEQ multiplex PCR, the TCRdb table keeps only in-frame clones and is missing some. Of 40,000 to 55,000 clones listed, about nine tenths are singletons. The sequence came from a female donor with multiple sclerosis, enrolled in a pregnancy study. The sequenced sample was CD4+ T cells from peripheral blood mononuclear cells, obtained in the third trimester of pregnancy.

Here the CDR3 DNA reads TGTGCCAGCAGCTTTGCTAGCGGGATAACAGATACGCAGTATTTT. As protein: CASSFASGITDTQYF. The gene calls are TRBV7-2 and TRBJ2-3; TRBD2 matches at 9 bases. The CDR3 is made up of 15 amino acids. Germline V lookup: CDR1 SGHTA, CDR2 FQGNSA. The V and J ends lost 3 bases and 3 bases, in that order; junction bases with no gene match: 4.